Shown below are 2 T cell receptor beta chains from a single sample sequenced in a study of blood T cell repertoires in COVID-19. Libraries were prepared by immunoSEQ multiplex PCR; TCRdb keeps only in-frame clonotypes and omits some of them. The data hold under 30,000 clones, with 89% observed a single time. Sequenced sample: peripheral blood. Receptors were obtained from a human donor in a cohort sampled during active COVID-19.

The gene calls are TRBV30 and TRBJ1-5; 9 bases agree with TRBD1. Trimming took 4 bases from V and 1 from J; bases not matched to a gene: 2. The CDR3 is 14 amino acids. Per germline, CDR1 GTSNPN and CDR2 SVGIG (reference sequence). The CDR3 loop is CAWNRGPSNQPQHF. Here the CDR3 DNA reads TGTGCCTGGAACAGGGGGCCGAGCAATCAGCCCCAGCATTTT.

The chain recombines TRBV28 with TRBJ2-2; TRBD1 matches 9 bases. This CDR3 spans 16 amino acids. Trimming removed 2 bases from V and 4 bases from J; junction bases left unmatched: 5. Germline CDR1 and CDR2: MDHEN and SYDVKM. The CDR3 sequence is CASSLLTGGLTGELFF. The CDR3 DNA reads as TGTGCCAGCAGTTTACTGACAGGGGGGCTCACCGGGGAGCTGTTTTTT.